These 20 T cell receptor beta chains originate from one sample sequenced in a study of shared T cell receptors in the human thymus. The data were produced by immunoSEQ multiplex PCR, yet TCRdb's version contains in-frame clones alone and is incomplete. The repertoire has some 640,000 clones, 70% to 90% of them found once; the top ten carry roughly 0.0086%. This sample also belongs to another study, concerning human thymus T cells.

The material sequenced was thymocytes. The origin of the receptors is a boy younger than two with a congenital heart defect.

V is TRBV30 and J is TRBJ2-7; tentative D call: TRBD1 (6 bases). The CDR3 has 14 amino acids. Deletions cut 5 bases from V and 7 bases from J, with 21 bases between. Germline assignment: CDR1 GTSNPN and CDR2 SVGIG (reference sequence). The CDR3 reads CAWDYYTGSGEQYF. CDR3 in DNA: TGTGCCTGGGACTATTACACAGGGTCTGGGGAGCAGTACTTC.

Comment on this clone: Other DNA sequences in this sample translate to the same CDR3. The chain carries TRBV6-6 and TRBJ1-5; 8 bases map to TRBD1. The CDR3 covers 15 residues. V gave up 4 bases and J gave up 2 bases; unmatched junction bases: 4. The germline gives CDR1 MNHNY, CDR2 SVGAGI (reference sequence). CDR3 DNA sequence: TGTGCCAGCAGTTTCGGACAGGGCGGCAATCAGCCCCAGCATTTT. Protein product: CASSFGQGGNQPQHF.

The rearrangement joins TRBV7-6 to TRBJ2-3, with a tentative D call TRBD2 (6 bases). The germline gives CDR1 SGHVS, CDR2 FNYEAQ. Trimming took 5 bases from V and 0 from J, leaving 15 bases between them. CDR3 size: 16 residues. The CDR3 sequence is CASSTMTRASTDTQYF. The CDR3 DNA reads as TGTGCCAGCAGCACCATGACTAGGGCTAGCACAGATACGCAGTATTTT.

CDR3 bases: TGTGCCAGCAGTGGGGCCAGGGTGGGCAATCAGCCCCAGCATTTT. Translating gives CASSGARVGNQPQHF. The chain combines TRBV2 with TRBJ1-5; weak D call: TRBD1 (5 bases). The CDR3 is 15 amino acids. Germline CDR1 is SNHLY and CDR2 is FYNNEI. Deletions cut 4 bases from V and 2 bases from J, with 12 bases between. The whole variable domain, remainder taken from reference TRBV2 and TRBJ1-5, is EPEVTQTPSHQVTQMGQEVILRCVPISNHLYFYWYRQILGQKVEFLVSFYNNEISEKSEIFDDQFSVERPDGSNFTLKIRSTKLEDSAMYFCASSGARVGNQPQHFGDGTRLSIL.

This clone was picked up one time. The CDR3 protein is CASSLSWGTGGPLGYNSPLHF. The CDR3 DNA follows: TGTGCCAGCAGTTTATCTTGGGGGACAGGTGGTCCCCTCGGGTATAATTCACCCCTCCACTTT. V is TRBV27 and J is TRBJ1-6; 8 positions match TRBD1. This CDR3 is built from 21 residues. V lost 0 bases to trimming and J lost 4 bases; unmatched junction nucleotides: 17. CDR1 and CDR2 from the germline V gene are MNHEY and SMNVEV (reference sequence).

This CDR3 is CSVEESGVDINEQFF. CDR3 DNA sequence: TGCAGCGTTGAAGAATCAGGGGTTGATATCAATGAGCAGTTCTTC. The chain has TRBV29-1 and TRBJ2-1; D is possibly TRBD1 (6 bases). V was clipped by 0 bases and J by 6 bases, with 15 bases between them. The CDR3 spans 15 residues. Germline V gene sequence: CDR1 SQVTM, CDR2 ANQGSEA.

J is TRBJ2-1 and V is TRBV5-1; a weak D match, TRBD2 (5 bases). CDR3 size: 16 residues. Deletions cut 0 bases from V and 4 bases from J, with 14 bases between. Looked up from germline, CDR1 is SGHRS and CDR2 is YFSETQ. CDR3 residues: CASSLVGYSGYNEQFF. CDR3 bases: TGCGCCAGCAGCTTGGTAGGGTACAGCGGATACAATGAGCAGTTCTTC.

The rearrangement joins TRBV4-3 to TRBJ1-5; 8 positions agree with TRBD1. Per germline, CDR1 LGHNA and CDR2 YSLEER. The V and J ends lost 4 bases and 15 bases, in that order; junction bases with no gene match: 14. The CDR3 length is 14 residues. CDR3 sequence: CASSRITGDRPTHF. In DNA form, the CDR3 reads TGCGCCAGCAGCCGCATAACCGGGGACAGGCCCACGCATTTT.

DNA of the CDR3: TGTGCCAGCAGCGTAGTTCGGGGAGAGGCTATGAACACTGAAGCTTTCTTT. It encodes CASSVVRGEAMNTEAFF. The chain is built from TRBV9 and TRBJ1-1; D is undetermined. The CDR3 has 17 amino acids. Germline V gene data show CDR1 as SGDLS and CDR2 as YYNGEE. Trimming pared 0 bases from V and 0 bases from J, leaving 15 bases between.

This rearrangement joins TRBV10-3 to TRBJ2-3; D not resolved. V lost 10 bases and J 2 bases, leaving 28 bases between the germline ends. This CDR3 region has 18 residues. CDR1 and CDR2 from the germline V gene are ENHRY and SYGVKD. Written as DNA, the CDR3 is TGTGCCACCAAAAGCCAGGCCGAACCAGGCTTTTTCACAGATACGCAGTATTTT. Its translation is CATKSQAEPGFFTDTQYF.

The table lists this clone with a count of one. The chain couples TRBV4-3 to TRBJ1-5, with TRBD1 matching over 9 bases. The trim removed 4 bases at V and 8 bases at J, leaving 12 bases unmatched. Germline-derived CDR1 and CDR2 are LGHNA and YSLEER. The CDR3 totals 16 residues. The CDR3 sequence is CASSLTIQGAGEPQHF. In nucleotides, the CDR3 is TGCGCCAGCAGCCTCACGATACAGGGGGCCGGGGAGCCCCAGCATTTT.

V gene TRBV7-7 combines with J gene TRBJ2-5; 12 nucleotides align to TRBD1. CDR1 and CDR2 (germline): SSHAT, FNYEAQ (reference sequence). With 8 bases clipped from V and 5 bases from J, the junction kept 15 bases outside the gene matches. The length of the CDR3 is 17 residues. CDR3 residues: CASSPRRGQGARETQYF. CDR3 in DNA: TGTGCCAGCTCCCCCCGGCGGGGACAGGGGGCGCGCGAGACCCAGTACTTC.

J is TRBJ2-1 and V is TRBV19, with TRBD2 matching 13 bases. With V trimmed by 7 bases and J by 6 bases, 3 bases remained unmatched. Germline assignment: CDR1 LNHDA and CDR2 SQIVND (reference sequence). The CDR3 length is 14 residues. CDR3 amino acids: CASKGTSGINEQFF. The CDR3 DNA reads as TGTGCCAGTAAGGGGACTAGCGGGATCAATGAGCAGTTCTTC.

This clone was observed a single time. The J gene is TRBJ1-5, the V gene TRBV19; 8 nucleotides align to TRBD1. The germline gives CDR1 LNHDA, CDR2 SQIVND (reference sequence). The CDR3 covers 15 residues. The ends lost 3 bases at V and 11 bases at J; junction bases unmatched: 12. The CDR3 sequence: CASSIQRTGSIAQHF. The CDR3 DNA sequence: TGTGCCAGTAGTATTCAGAGGACAGGGAGCATTGCCCAGCATTTT.

The V and J genes are TRBV5-1 and TRBJ2-3; TRBD2 matches at 9 bases. Germline trimming cut 6 bases from V and 5 bases from J; bases unmatched to any gene: 13. The length of the CDR3 is 16 residues. Germline values: CDR1 SGHRS, CDR2 YFSETQ. The CDR3 here is CASTEGGRAKGDTQYF. The CDR3 region has the DNA TGCGCCAGCACTGAGGGCGGGAGGGCCAAGGGAGATACGCAGTATTTT.

The chain joins TRBV14 to TRBJ2-1; 9 nucleotides line up with TRBD2. Germline V gene sequence: CDR1 SGHDN, CDR2 FVKESK. V was clipped by 4 bases and J by 7 bases; unmatched bases: 11. This CDR3 has 16 amino acids. The CDR3: CASSPMGAGGPNEQFF. For the CDR3, the DNA is TGTGCCAGCAGCCCAATGGGGGCGGGAGGGCCAAATGAGCAGTTCTTC.

This chain uses TRBV6-6 with TRBJ1-2, with D possibly matching TRBD1 (6 bases). The CDR3 sequence is 14 residues long. Per germline, CDR1 MNHNY and CDR2 SVGAGI (reference sequence). The V and J ends lost 6 bases and 8 bases respectively, with 19 bases between them. The CDR3 spells CASRPADSLHGYTF. Written as DNA, the CDR3 is TGTGCCAGCAGACCTGCGGACAGCCTTCACGGCTACACCTTC.

The chain is built from TRBV19 and TRBJ1-3, with D uncertain. The CDR3 consists of 18 residues. The V end was cut by 3 bases, the J end by 0 bases, with 18 bases between. The germline gives CDR1 LNHDA, CDR2 SQIVND (reference sequence). The CDR3: CASSIEYPGRDSGNTIYF. The DNA of the CDR3 is TGTGCCAGTAGTATCGAGTACCCCGGACGGGACTCTGGAAACACCATATATTTT.

The rearrangement joins TRBV6-1 to TRBJ1-1, with D tentatively TRBD1 (6 bases). CDR1 and CDR2 (germline): MNHNS, SASEGT. V dropped 7 bases and J dropped 4 bases, with 19 bases sitting between them. This CDR3 is 15 amino acids long. This chain's CDR3 is CASTKEQGESTEAFF. The DNA for the CDR3 is TGTGCCAGCACTAAAGAACAGGGAGAATCCACTGAAGCTTTCTTT.

This clone occurred once. The J gene is TRBJ2-5, the V gene TRBV6-1; 9 positions agree with TRBD1. The closer fit of TRBJ2-7 to the DNA end suggests the J call may be wrong. This CDR3 has 17 residues. CDR1 is MNHNS, CDR2 SASEGT, per germline. CDR3 sequence reads: CASSEKTPGTGSDEQYF. For the CDR3, the DNA is TGTGCCAGCAGTGAAAAGACCCCCGGGACAGGGAGTGACGAGCAGTACTTC.